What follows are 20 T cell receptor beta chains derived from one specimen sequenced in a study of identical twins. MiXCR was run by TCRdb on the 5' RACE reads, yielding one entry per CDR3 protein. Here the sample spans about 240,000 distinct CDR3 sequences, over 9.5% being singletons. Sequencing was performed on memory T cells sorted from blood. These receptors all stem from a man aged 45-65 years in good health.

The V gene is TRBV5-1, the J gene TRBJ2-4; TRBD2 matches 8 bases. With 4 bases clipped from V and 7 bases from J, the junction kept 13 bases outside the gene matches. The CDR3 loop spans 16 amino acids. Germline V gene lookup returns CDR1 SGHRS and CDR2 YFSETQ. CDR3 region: CASSPSPAGEGNIQYF. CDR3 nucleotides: TGCGCCAGCAGCCCCTCCCCAGCGGGAGAAGGGAACATTCAGTACTTC.

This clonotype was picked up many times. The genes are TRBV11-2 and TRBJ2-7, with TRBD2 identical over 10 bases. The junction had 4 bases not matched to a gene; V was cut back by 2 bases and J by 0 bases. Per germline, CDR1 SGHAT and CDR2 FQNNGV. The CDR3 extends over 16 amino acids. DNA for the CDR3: TGTGCCAGCAGCTTATATGCTAGCGGGAGCTCCTACGAGCAGTACTTC. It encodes CASSLYASGSSYEQYF.

CDR3 nucleotide sequence: TGTGCCAGCAGCCGTACCGGGGCCCGTAATCAGCCCCAGCATTTT. Residues: CASSRTGARNQPQHF. The V gene is TRBV27, the J gene TRBJ1-5; weak D call: TRBD1 (5 bases). From germline, CDR1 is MNHEY and CDR2 SMNVEV (reference sequence). The CDR3 length is 15 residues. The V and J ends lost 6 bases and 4 bases respectively, with 16 bases between them.

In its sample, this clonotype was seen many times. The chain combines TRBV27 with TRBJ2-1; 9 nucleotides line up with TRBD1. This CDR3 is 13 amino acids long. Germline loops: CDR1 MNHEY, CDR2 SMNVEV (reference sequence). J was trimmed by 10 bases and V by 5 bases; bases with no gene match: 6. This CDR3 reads CASSRTGGREQFF. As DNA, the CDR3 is TGTGCCAGCAGTCGAACAGGGGGCCGAGAGCAGTTCTTC.

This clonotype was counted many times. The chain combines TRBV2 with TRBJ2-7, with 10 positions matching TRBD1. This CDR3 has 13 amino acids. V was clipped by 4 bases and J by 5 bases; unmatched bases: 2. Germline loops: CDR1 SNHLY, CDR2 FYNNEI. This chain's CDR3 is CASSGDRGNEQYF. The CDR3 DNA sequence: TGTGCCAGCAGTGGGGACAGGGGAAACGAGCAGTACTTC.

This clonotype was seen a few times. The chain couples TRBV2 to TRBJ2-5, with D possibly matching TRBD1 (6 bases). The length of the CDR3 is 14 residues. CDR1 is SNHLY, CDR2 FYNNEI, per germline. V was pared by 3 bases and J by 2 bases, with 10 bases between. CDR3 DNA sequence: TGTGCCAGCAGTGAGTGGCAGGGGCAAGAGACCCAGTACTTC. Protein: CASSEWQGQETQYF.

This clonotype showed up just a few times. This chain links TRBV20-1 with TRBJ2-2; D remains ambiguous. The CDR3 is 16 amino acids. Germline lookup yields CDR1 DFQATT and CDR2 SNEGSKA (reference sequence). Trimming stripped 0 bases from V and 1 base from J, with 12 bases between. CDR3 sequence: CSAREIRTRNTGELFF. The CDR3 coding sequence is TGCAGTGCTAGAGAAATTAGGACCCGGAACACCGGGGAGCTGTTTTTT.

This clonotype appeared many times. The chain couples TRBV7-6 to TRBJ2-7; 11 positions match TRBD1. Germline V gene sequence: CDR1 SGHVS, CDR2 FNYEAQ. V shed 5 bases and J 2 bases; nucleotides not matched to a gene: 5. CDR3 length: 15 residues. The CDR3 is CASSEGTGGPYEQYF. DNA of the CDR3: TGTGCCAGCAGCGAGGGGACAGGGGGTCCCTACGAGCAGTACTTC. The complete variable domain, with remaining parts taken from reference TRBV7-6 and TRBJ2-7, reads GAGVSQSPRYKVTKRGQDVALRCDPISGHVSLYWYRQALGQGPEFLTYFNYEAQQDKSGLPNDRFSAERPEGSISTLTIQRTEQRDSAMYRCASSEGTGGPYEQYFGPGTRLTVT.

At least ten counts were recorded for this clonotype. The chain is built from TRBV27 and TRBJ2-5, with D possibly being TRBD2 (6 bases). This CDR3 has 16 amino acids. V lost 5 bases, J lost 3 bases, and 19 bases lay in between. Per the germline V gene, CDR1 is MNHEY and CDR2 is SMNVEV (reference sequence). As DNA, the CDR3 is TGTGCCAGCAGTCCCGACTGGAGGGGAAGTAAAGAGACCCAGTACTTC. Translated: CASSPDWRGSKETQYF.

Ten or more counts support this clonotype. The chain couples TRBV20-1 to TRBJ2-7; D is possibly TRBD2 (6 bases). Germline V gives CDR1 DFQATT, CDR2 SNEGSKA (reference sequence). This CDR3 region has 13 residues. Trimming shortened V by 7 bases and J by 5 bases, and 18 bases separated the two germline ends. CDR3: CSVHWRDRNEQYF. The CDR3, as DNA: TGCAGTGTTCATTGGCGGGACCGGAACGAGCAGTACTTC.

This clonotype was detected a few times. This CDR3 is CSASSGLAGMGYNEQFF. CDR3 in DNA: TGCAGTGCTAGCTCCGGACTAGCGGGGATGGGGTACAATGAGCAGTTCTTC. The chain employs TRBV20-1 and TRBJ2-1, with 12 bases matching TRBD2. Trimming removed 3 bases from V and 4 bases from J; junction bases left unmatched: 10. The length of the CDR3 is 17 residues. The germline V gene encodes CDR1 DFQATT and CDR2 SNEGSKA (reference sequence).

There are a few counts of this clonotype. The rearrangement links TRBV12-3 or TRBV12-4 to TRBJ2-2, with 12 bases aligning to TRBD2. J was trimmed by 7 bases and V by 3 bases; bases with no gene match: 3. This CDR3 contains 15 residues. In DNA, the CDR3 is TGTGCCAGCAGTTTCGAGGGACTAGCGGGCGGGGAGCTGTTTTTT. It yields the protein CASSFEGLAGGELFF.

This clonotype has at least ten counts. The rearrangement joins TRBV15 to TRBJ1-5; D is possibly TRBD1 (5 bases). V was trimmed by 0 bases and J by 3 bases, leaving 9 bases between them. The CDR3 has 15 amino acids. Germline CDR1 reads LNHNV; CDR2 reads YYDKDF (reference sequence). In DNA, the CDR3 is TGTGCCACCAGCAGAGACAAGGGGTTCAATCAGCCCCAGCATTTT. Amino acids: CATSRDKGFNQPQHF.

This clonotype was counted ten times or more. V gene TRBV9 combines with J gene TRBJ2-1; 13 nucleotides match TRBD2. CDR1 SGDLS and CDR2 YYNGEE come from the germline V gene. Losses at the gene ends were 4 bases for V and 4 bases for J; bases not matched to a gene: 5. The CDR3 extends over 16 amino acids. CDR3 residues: CASSRLAGGKYNEQFF. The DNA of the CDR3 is TGTGCCAGCAGCCGACTAGCGGGAGGCAAATACAATGAGCAGTTCTTC.

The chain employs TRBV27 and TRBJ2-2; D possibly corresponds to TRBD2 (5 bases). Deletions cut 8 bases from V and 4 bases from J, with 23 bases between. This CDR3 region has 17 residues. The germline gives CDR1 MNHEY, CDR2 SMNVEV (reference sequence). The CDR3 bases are TGTGCCAGCGGTAGGGAGTCCCCCAGGAGAACCACCGGGGAGCTGTTTTTT. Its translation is CASGRESPRRTTGELFF.

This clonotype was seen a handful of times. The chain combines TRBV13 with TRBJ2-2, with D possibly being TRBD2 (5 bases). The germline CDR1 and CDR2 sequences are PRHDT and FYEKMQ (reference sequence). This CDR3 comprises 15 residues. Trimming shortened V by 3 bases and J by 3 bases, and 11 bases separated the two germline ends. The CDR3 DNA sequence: TGTGCCAGCAGCTTTTCGGGGTGGGACACCGGGGAGCTGTTTTTT. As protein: CASSFSGWDTGELFF.

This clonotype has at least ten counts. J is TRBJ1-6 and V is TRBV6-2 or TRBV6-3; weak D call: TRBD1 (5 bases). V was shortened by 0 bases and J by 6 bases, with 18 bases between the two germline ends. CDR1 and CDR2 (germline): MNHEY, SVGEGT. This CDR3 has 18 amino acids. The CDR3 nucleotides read TGTGCCAGCAGTTACTCAGGGACGCCTCCGATGGGTAATTCACCCCTCCACTTT. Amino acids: CASSYSGTPPMGNSPLHF.

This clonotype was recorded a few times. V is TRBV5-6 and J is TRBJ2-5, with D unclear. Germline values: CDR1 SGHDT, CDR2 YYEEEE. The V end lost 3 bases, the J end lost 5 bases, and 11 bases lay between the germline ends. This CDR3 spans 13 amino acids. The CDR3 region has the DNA TGTGCCAGCAGCTCCCAAATGTGGGAGACCCAGTACTTC. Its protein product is CASSSQMWETQYF.

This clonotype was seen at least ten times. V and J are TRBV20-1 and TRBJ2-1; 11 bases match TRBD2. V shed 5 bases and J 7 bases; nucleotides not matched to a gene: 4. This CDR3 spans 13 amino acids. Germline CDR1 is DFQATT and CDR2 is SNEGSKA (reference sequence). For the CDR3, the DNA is TGCAGTGCTCCGACTAGCGGGAAGAATGAGCAGTTCTTC. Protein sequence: CSAPTSGKNEQFF.

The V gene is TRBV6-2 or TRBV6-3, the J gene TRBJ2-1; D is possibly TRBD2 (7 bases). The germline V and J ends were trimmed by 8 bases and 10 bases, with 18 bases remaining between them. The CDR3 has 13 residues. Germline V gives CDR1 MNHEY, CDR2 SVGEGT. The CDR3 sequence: CASLMGGAREQFF. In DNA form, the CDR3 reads TGTGCCAGCCTAATGGGGGGGGCACGAGAGCAGTTCTTC.